The clone carrying this TCR beta chain has ten or more counts. Trimming shortened V by 0 bases and J by 5 bases, and 19 bases separated the two germline ends. Looked up from germline, CDR1 is LGHDT and CDR2 is YNNKEL (reference sequence). The CDR3 is 18 residues long. TCRdb processed the RT-PCR reads anew with MiXCR; each CDR3 protein has one entry. The sample includes about 87,000 distinct CDR3 sequences, roughly 5.1% of them seen just once. This sample stems from a study of patients and donors after allogeneic stem cell transplantation. What was sequenced was blood, either unsorted or a sorted T cell fraction (not recorded which). The chain uses TRBV3-1 and TRBJ2-2, with a tentative D call TRBD2 (6 bases). The source is a human donor who was either an allogeneic HSCT recipient or a stem cell or donor lymphocyte infusion donor (not recorded which). It is not recorded whose cells these are; they may come from a transplant donor. The CDR3 DNA follows: TGTGCCAGCAGCCAAGATCTTCGGCTAGATGGGGGGACCGGGGAGCTGTTTTTT. Its protein is CASSQDLRLDGGTGELFF.